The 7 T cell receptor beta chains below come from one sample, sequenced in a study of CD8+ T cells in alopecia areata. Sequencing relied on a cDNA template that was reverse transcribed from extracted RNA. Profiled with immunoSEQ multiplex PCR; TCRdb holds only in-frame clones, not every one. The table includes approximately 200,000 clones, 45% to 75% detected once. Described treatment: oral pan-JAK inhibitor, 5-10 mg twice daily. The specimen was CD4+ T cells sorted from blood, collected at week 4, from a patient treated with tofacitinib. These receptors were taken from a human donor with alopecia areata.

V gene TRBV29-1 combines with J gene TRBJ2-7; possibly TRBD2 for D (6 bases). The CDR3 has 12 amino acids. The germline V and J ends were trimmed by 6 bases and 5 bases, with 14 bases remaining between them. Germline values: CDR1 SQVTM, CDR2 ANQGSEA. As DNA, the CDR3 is TGCAGCGTCGGGGGTTGGGGCAACGAGCAGTACTTC. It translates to CSVGGWGNEQYF.

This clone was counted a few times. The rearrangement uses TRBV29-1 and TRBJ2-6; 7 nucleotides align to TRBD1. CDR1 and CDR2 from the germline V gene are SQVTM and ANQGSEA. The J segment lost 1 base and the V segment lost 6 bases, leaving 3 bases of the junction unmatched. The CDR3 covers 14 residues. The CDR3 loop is CSVATGSGANVLTF. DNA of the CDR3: TGCAGCGTGGCGACAGGGTCTGGGGCCAACGTCCTGACTTTC.

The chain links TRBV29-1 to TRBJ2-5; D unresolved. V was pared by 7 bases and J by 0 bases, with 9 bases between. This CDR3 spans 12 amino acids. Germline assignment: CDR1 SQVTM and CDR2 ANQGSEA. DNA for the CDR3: TGCAGCGAATCACAGTACCAAGAGACCCAGTACTTC. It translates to CSESQYQETQYF.

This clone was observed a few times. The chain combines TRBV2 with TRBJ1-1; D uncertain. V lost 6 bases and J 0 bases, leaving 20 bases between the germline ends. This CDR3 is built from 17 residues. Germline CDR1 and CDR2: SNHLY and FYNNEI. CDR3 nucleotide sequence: TGTGCCAGCAGGCGACGAGAAGTCAACCCAATGAACACTGAAGCTTTCTTT. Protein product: CASRRREVNPMNTEAFF.

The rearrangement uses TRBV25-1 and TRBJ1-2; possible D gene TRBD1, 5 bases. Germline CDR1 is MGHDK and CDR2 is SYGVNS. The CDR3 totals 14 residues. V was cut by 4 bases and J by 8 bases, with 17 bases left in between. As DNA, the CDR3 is TGTGCCAGCAGTGTCCTCGGTGGGGCTCGGGGCTACACCTTC. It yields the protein CASSVLGGARGYTF.

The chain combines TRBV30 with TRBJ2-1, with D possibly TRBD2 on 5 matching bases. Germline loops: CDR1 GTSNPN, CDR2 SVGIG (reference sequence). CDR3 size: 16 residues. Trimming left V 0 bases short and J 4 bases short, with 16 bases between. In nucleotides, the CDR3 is TGTGCCTGGAGTGTCAGTCGGCTAGCTTCGTACAATGAGCAGTTCTTC. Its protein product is CAWSVSRLASYNEQFF.

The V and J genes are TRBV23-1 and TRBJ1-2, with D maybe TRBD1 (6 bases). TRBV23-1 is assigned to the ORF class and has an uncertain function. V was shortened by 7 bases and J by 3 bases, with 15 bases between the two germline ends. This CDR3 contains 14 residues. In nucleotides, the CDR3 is TGCGCCAGCACCTTCCTGGACAGATACTATGGCTACACCTTC. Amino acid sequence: CASTFLDRYYGYTF.